The 28 T cell receptor beta chains below come from one sample, sequenced in a study of siplizumab effects on memory and regulatory T cells. Generated by immunoSEQ multiplex PCR, the TCRdb table keeps only in-frame clones and is missing some. Of over 35,000 clones in the sample, more than 70% were seen once. Sample: naive CD4+ T cells sorted from blood. The receptors originated from a human donor in good health.

The rearrangement joins TRBV11-2 to TRBJ2-1; the match to TRBD1 covers 10 bases. This CDR3 is 18 amino acids long. V lost 1 base to trimming and J lost 6 bases; unmatched junction nucleotides: 12. Germline loops: CDR1 SGHAT, CDR2 FQNNGV. CDR3 amino acids: CASSLGGQGIPGLNEQFF. The DNA of the CDR3 is TGTGCCAGCAGCTTAGGGGGACAGGGGATTCCGGGGCTCAATGAGCAGTTCTTC.

Here the CDR3 DNA reads TGCAGTGCTCGCCCAGGAGATACGCAGTATTTT. Its translation: CSARPGDTQYF. This sequence joins TRBV20-1 and TRBJ2-3; D unclear. The CDR3 has 11 residues. Germline V CDR1 and CDR2: DFQATT, SNEGSKA (reference sequence). Trimming took off 5 bases at V and 5 bases at J, with 8 bases between the two ends.

The chain couples TRBV18 to TRBJ2-6; D possibly uses TRBD1 or TRBD2 (5 bases each). The germline gives CDR1 KGHSH, CDR2 LQKENI. V was pared by 2 bases and J by 4 bases, with 9 bases between. The CDR3 covers 15 residues. The CDR3 nucleotides are TGTGCCAGCTCACCAGGGGGTTCCGGGGCCAACGTCCTGACTTTC. Translation: CASSPGGSGANVLTF.

The J gene is TRBJ2-5, the V gene TRBV4-2; TRBD2 matches at 11 bases. CDR3 length equals 16 residues. Looked up from germline, CDR1 is LGHNA and CDR2 is YNFKEQ. V trimming: 0 bases; J trimming: 1 base; junction bases outside the gene matches: 1. CDR3 region: CASSQEGLAVQETQYF. CDR3 sequence (DNA): TGTGCCAGCAGCCAAGAGGGACTAGCGGTCCAAGAGACCCAGTACTTC.

This chain connects TRBV7-2 to TRBJ2-3, with 8 bases aligning to TRBD1. The junction had 6 bases not matched to a gene; V was cut back by 3 bases and J by 4 bases. Germline-derived CDR1 and CDR2 are SGHTA and FQGNSA. The CDR3 covers 15 residues. DNA for the CDR3: TGTGCCAGCAGCTTTGGGCAGGGGGCTGCAGATACGCAGTATTTT. This sequence encodes CASSFGQGAADTQYF.

The chain carries TRBV10-3 and TRBJ2-3; D not resolved. Trimming took off 2 bases at V and 0 bases at J, with 3 bases between the two ends. The length of the CDR3 is 13 residues. Per the germline V gene, CDR1 is ENHRY and CDR2 is SYGVKD. CDR3 sequence reads: CAISEGSTDTQYF. CDR3 DNA: TGTGCCATCAGTGAGGGTAGCACAGATACGCAGTATTTT.

In DNA, the CDR3 is TGTGCCAGCAGCTCCTCGACAGGGCCCTACGAGCAGTACTTC. It codes for CASSSSTGPYEQYF. This chain links TRBV11-2 with TRBJ2-7; TRBD1 matches at 7 bases. CDR1 and CDR2 from the germline V gene are SGHAT and FQNNGV. The CDR3 consists of 14 residues. V was pared by 4 bases and J by 2 bases, with 5 bases of the junction left unmatched.

The chain carries TRBV2 and TRBJ2-3, with TRBD1 identical over 7 bases. V shed 6 bases and J 0 bases; nucleotides not matched to a gene: 3. Germline CDR1 is SNHLY and CDR2 is FYNNEI. The CDR3 is 14 residues long. CDR3 protein: CASSRQGSTDTQYF. The CDR3 nucleotides read TGTGCCAGCAGCAGACAGGGAAGCACAGATACGCAGTATTTT.

The gene calls are TRBV6-1 and TRBJ1-1, with TRBD1 matching over 7 bases. Germline CDR1 is MNHNS and CDR2 is SASEGT. The CDR3 consists of 13 residues. V lost 4 bases to trimming and J lost 1 base; unmatched junction nucleotides: 0. The CDR3 sequence is CASSGQGNTEAFF. CDR3 DNA sequence: TGTGCCAGCAGTGGACAGGGGAACACTGAAGCTTTCTTT.

J is TRBJ1-1 and V is TRBV28; unclear D gene. The CDR3 length is 13 residues. Germline V gene data show CDR1 as MDHEN and CDR2 as SYDVKM. V gave up 5 bases and J gave up 5 bases, with 12 bases separating them. As DNA, the CDR3 is TGTGCCAGCAGTGATACGCGGGCTACTGAAGCTTTCTTT. Translating it yields CASSDTRATEAFF.

The gene calls are TRBV28 and TRBJ1-3, with TRBD1 as a possible D gene (6 bases). The CDR3 has 14 residues. The germline CDR1 and CDR2 sequences are MDHEN and SYDVKM. Trimming cost V 10 bases and J 4 bases, with 17 bases left between them. The CDR3 loop is CATARGLQGNTIYF. The CDR3 bases are TGTGCCACAGCAAGGGGGTTGCAAGGAAACACCATATATTTT.

The chain uses TRBV19 and TRBJ2-3; 7 bases map to TRBD2. Germline assignment: CDR1 LNHDA and CDR2 SQIVND (reference sequence). This CDR3 is 17 amino acids long. Trimming took 3 bases from V and 4 from J; bases not matched to a gene: 13. DNA for the CDR3: TGTGCCAGTAGTATCCGCGAGAGGGAGGGCCTACCAGATACGCAGTATTTT. Protein: CASSIREREGLPDTQYF.

This clone was counted once. DNA of the CDR3: TGTGCCAGCAGTGAAGGAGGGGGCGACACCGGGGAGCTGTTTTTT. This encodes CASSEGGGDTGELFF. This chain links TRBV2 with TRBJ2-2; 7 bases are shared with TRBD1. V trimming: 1 base; J trimming: 3 bases; junction bases outside the gene matches: 2. Germline-derived CDR1 and CDR2 are SNHLY and FYNNEI. CDR3 length equals 15 residues. Together with reference TRBV2 and TRBJ2-2, the CDR3 gives the full variable domain: EPEVTQTPSHQVTQMGQEVILRCVPISNHLYFYWYRQILGQKVEFLVSFYNNEISEKSEIFDDQFSVERPDGSNFTLKIRSTKLEDSAMYFCASSEGGGDTGELFFGEGSRLTVL.

This clone was observed once. The chain is built from TRBV6-6 and TRBJ1-1; tentatively, D is TRBD1 (6 bases). V was trimmed by 5 bases and J by 10 bases, leaving 14 bases between them. This CDR3 has 12 amino acids. Germline V lookup: CDR1 MNHNY, CDR2 SVGAGI (reference sequence). DNA of the CDR3: TGTGCCAGCAGTCGGGACACTCGATCAGCTTTCTTT. It specifies CASSRDTRSAFF.

The rearrangement links TRBV10-2 to TRBJ1-2; no firm D call. CDR3 size: 13 residues. V was cut by 6 bases and J by 4 bases, with 12 bases left in between. CDR1 is WSHSY and CDR2 is SAAADI in the germline V gene. The CDR3 loop is CASRPGPRYGYTF. In nucleotides, the CDR3 is TGCGCCAGCAGGCCCGGACCCCGCTATGGCTACACCTTC.

This chain uses TRBV5-1 with TRBJ2-2, with 9 bases fitting TRBD1. The CDR3 is made up of 18 amino acids. Germline V gene data show CDR1 as SGHRS and CDR2 as YFSETQ. The V and J ends lost 0 bases and 6 bases, in that order; junction bases with no gene match: 12. The CDR3 nucleotides read TGCGCCAGCAGCTTGGACCAGGACAGGGGCCGTAATGCCGGGGAGCTGTTTTTT. This translates into CASSLDQDRGRNAGELFF. Complete variable domain (other parts from reference TRBV5-1 and TRBJ2-2): KAGVTQTPRYLIKTRGQQVTLSCSPISGHRSVSWYQQTPGQGLQFLFEYFSETQRNKGNFPGRFSGRQFSNSRSEMNVSTLELGDSALYLCASSLDQDRGRNAGELFFGEGSRLTVL.

The genes are TRBV9 and TRBJ2-1; 13 positions agree with TRBD2. The CDR3 spans 15 residues. J was trimmed by 6 bases and V by 4 bases; bases with no gene match: 4. Germline assignment: CDR1 SGDLS and CDR2 YYNGEE. The CDR3 DNA reads as TGTGCCAGCAGCCTGACTAGCGGGGGGCTCAATGAGCAGTTCTTC. Its translation: CASSLTSGGLNEQFF.

This chain uses TRBV13 with TRBJ2-1, with D perhaps TRBD2 (6 bases). V lost 5 bases and J lost 2, with 16 bases in between. The CDR3 consists of 16 residues. The germline CDR1 and CDR2 sequences are PRHDT and FYEKMQ (reference sequence). In DNA form, the CDR3 reads TGTGCCAGCAGCAATCAACTAGCCCTTGCCTACAATGAGCAGTTCTTC. Protein: CASSNQLALAYNEQFF.

The J gene is TRBJ2-5, the V gene TRBV7-8, with D hard to call. Per germline, CDR1 SGHVS and CDR2 FQNEAQ. The CDR3 runs to 12 residues. V was trimmed by 3 bases and J by 2 bases, leaving 4 bases between them. The DNA of the CDR3 is TGTGCCAGCAGCTTTCTTCAAGAGACCCAGTACTTC. This translates into CASSFLQETQYF.

The chain joins TRBV7-2 to TRBJ1-2; no firm D call. The CDR3 consists of 12 residues. V lost 0 bases and J 8 bases, leaving 7 bases between the germline ends. Germline V gene data show CDR1 as SGHTA and CDR2 as FQGNSA. The CDR3 DNA reads as TGTGCCAGCAGCTTAGCACGTGACGGCTACACCTTC. It encodes CASSLARDGYTF.

The chain uses TRBV28 and TRBJ2-7; no clear D. There are 14 residues in the CDR3. Germline assignment: CDR1 MDHEN and CDR2 SYDVKM. The V and J ends lost 6 bases and 7 bases respectively, with 19 bases between them. CDR3 DNA sequence: TGTGCCAGCAGCCCACGCGGTGGCAGTCTAGAGCAGTACTTC. It specifies CASSPRGGSLEQYF.

The V gene is TRBV7-2, the J gene TRBJ1-4, with TRBD1 matching over 7 bases. Per germline, CDR1 SGHTA and CDR2 FQGNSA. With 5 bases clipped from V and 6 bases from J, the junction kept 9 bases outside the gene matches. This CDR3 contains 15 residues. The chain's CDR3 is CASSTKHRGDEKLFF. In DNA, the CDR3 is TGTGCCAGCAGCACCAAACACAGGGGTGATGAAAAACTGTTTTTT. Together with reference TRBV7-2 and TRBJ1-4, the CDR3 gives the full variable domain: GAGVSQSPSNKVTEKGKDVELRCDPISGHTALYWYRQSLGQGLEFLIYFQGNSAPDKSGLPSDRFSAERTGGSVSTLTIQRTQQEDSAVYLCASSTKHRGDEKLFFGSGTQLSVL.

The gene calls are TRBV29-1 and TRBJ2-7, with TRBD1 identical over 9 bases. Trimming cost V 4 bases and J 7 bases; bases outside gene matches: 11. Germline values: CDR1 SQVTM, CDR2 ANQGSEA. The length of the CDR3 is 14 residues. The CDR3 DNA reads TGCAGCGTTGGTGGGACAGGGAAGAGGTATGAGCAGTACTTC. Protein: CSVGGTGKRYEQYF.

V and J are TRBV6-5 and TRBJ1-2; no clear D gene. The CDR3 spans 12 residues. Germline V lookup: CDR1 MNHEY, CDR2 SVGAGI. V was shortened by 8 bases and J by 7 bases, with 14 bases between the two germline ends. The CDR3: CASSKGRFGYTF. CDR3 coding DNA: TGTGCCAGCTCGAAAGGCAGGTTTGGCTACACCTTC.

The chain is built from TRBV5-5 and TRBJ2-4, with 11 positions matching TRBD2. V shed 4 bases and J 1 base; nucleotides not matched to a gene: 4. From germline, CDR1 is SGHKS and CDR2 YYEKEE (reference sequence). The CDR3 totals 16 residues. CDR3: CASSTTSGIAKNIQYF. The CDR3 DNA reads TGTGCCAGCAGCACGACTAGCGGGATCGCCAAAAACATTCAGTACTTC.

J is TRBJ1-2 and V is TRBV9; 9 nucleotides align to TRBD1. The CDR3 is made up of 16 amino acids. V lost 4 bases to trimming and J lost 0 bases; unmatched junction nucleotides: 7. The germline V gene has CDR1 SGDLS and CDR2 YYNGEE. CDR3 sequence reads: CASSLTGGKTNYGYTF. DNA for the CDR3: TGTGCCAGCAGCTTGACAGGGGGAAAGACTAACTATGGCTACACCTTC.

The V and J genes are TRBV7-2 and TRBJ2-1; TRBD2 agrees at 11 bases. The germline V gene encodes CDR1 SGHTA and CDR2 FQGNSA. The CDR3 runs 17 residues. Trimming took 7 bases from V and 4 from J; bases not matched to a gene: 12. The CDR3 DNA sequence: TGTGCCAGCACCCCACCCGGACTAGCGGGTGGATACAATGAGCAGTTCTTC. It specifies CASTPPGLAGGYNEQFF.

The chain carries TRBV7-9 and TRBJ2-7; 9 nucleotides match TRBD1. Germline V gene lookup returns CDR1 SEHNR and CDR2 FQNEAQ (reference sequence). The J segment lost 0 bases and the V segment lost 4 bases, leaving 4 bases of the junction unmatched. CDR3 size: 15 residues. The CDR3 DNA is TGTGCCAGCAGCTACCCGGACAGGGGCTCCTACGAGCAGTACTTC. This codes for CASSYPDRGSYEQYF.